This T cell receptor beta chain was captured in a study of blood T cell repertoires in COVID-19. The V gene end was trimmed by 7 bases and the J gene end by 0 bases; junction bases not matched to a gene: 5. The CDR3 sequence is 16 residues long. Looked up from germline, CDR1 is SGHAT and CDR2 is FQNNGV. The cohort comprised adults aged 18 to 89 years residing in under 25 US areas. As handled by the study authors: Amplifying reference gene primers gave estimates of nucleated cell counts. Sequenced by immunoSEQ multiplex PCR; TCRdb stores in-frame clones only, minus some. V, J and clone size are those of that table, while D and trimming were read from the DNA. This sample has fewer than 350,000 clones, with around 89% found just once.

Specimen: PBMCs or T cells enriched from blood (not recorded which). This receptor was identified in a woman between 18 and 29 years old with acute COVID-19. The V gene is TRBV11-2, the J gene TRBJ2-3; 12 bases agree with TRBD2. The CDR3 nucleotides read TGTGCCAGCATCCACGGACTAGCGGGAAGCACAGATACGCAGTATTTT. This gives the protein CASIHGLAGSTDTQYF.